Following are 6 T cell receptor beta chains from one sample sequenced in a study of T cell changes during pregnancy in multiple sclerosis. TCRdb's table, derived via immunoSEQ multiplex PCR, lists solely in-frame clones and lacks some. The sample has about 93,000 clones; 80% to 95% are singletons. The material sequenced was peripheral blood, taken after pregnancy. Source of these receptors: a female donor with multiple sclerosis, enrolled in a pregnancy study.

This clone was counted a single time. CDR3 protein: CASSSNTGKFNYGYTF. The CDR3 DNA is TGTGCCAGCAGCTCTAATACAGGGAAATTCAACTATGGCTACACCTTC. V is TRBV11-2 and J is TRBJ1-2; D possibly corresponds to TRBD1 (6 bases). The CDR3 spans 16 residues. Germline CDR1 reads SGHAT; CDR2 reads FQNNGV. Trimming stripped 4 bases from V and 2 bases from J, with 17 bases between.

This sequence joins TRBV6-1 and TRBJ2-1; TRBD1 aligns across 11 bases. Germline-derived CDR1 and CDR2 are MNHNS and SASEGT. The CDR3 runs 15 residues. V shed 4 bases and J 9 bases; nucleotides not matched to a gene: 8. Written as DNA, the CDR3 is TGTGCCAGCAGTGCCCGGGACAGGGGGACATCTGAGCAGTTCTTC. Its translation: CASSARDRGTSEQFF.

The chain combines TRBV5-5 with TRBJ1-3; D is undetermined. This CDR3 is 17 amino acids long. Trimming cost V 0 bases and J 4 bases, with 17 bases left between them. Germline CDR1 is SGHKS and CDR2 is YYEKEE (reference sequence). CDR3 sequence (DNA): TGTGCCAGCAGCTTGGAGCCGGGTCGGTACTTGGGAAACACCATATATTTT. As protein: CASSLEPGRYLGNTIYF.

CDR3 sequence: CASSLGDTPFEQYF. CDR3 DNA sequence: TGTGCCAGCAGCTTGGGGGACACTCCCTTCGAGCAGTACTTC. The chain employs TRBV5-4 and TRBJ2-7; D possibly corresponds to TRBD1 (6 bases). Germline V gene lookup returns CDR1 SGHNT and CDR2 YYREEE (reference sequence). V was cut by 0 bases and J by 6 bases, with 13 bases left in between. The CDR3 spans 14 residues.

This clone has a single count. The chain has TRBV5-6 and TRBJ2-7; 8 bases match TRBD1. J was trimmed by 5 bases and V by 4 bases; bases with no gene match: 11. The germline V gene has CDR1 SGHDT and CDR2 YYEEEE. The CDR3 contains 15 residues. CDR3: CASSPLDRGPHEQYF. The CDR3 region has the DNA TGTGCCAGCAGCCCTCTCGACAGGGGACCTCACGAGCAGTACTTC.

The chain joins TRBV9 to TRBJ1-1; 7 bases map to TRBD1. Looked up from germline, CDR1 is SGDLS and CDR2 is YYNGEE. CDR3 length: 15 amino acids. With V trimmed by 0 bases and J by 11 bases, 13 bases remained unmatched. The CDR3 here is CASSVGLVRGSSAFF. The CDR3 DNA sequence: TGTGCCAGCAGCGTAGGCTTGGTCAGGGGGTCATCGGCTTTCTTT.